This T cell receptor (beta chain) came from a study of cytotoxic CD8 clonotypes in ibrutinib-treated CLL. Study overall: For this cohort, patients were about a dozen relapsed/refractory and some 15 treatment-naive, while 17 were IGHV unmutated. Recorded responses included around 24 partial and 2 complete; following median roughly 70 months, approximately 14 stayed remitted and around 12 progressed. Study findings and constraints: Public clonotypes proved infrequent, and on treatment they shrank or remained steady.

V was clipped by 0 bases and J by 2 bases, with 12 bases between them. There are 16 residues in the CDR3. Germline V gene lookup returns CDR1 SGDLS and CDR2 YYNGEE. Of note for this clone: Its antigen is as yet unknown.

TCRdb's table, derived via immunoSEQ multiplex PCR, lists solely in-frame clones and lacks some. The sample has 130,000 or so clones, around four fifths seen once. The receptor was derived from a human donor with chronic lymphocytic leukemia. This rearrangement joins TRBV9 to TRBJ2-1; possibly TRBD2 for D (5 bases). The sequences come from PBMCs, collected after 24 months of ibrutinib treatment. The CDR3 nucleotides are TGTGCCAGCAGCGTAGATGGAGGCTCAGCCTACAATGAGCAGTTCTTC. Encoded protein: CASSVDGGSAYNEQFF.